Listed below are T cell receptor beta chains from one sample, sequenced in a study of blood T cells in healthy people across ages. One entry per CDR3 protein, called by TCRdb with MiXCR from the 5' RACE reads. The profile covers 1.5 million or so distinct CDR3 sequences, with around 42% appearing a single time and under 8% taken by the ten largest. The sequenced sample was blood. These receptors all stem from a woman in her late teens or twenties in good health. Each CDR3 is given with its conserved first and last residue. D genes are given only for firm matches. Rows give clone size only sometimes, using once, few, many, or a class for an expanded clone.

j_gene: TRBJ2-7; d_gene: -; abundance: -; v_gene: TRBV5-4; CDR3nt: TGTGCCAGCAGCTTGGACCAGCAATCCTACGAGCAGTACTTC; CDR3aa: CASSLDQQSYEQYF
j_gene: TRBJ1-1; d_gene: -; abundance: many; v_gene: TRBV27; CDR3nt: TGTGCCAGCAGCTCCCGAGGTACTGAAGCTTTCTTT; CDR3aa: CASSSRGTEAFF
j_gene: TRBJ2-7; d_gene: -; abundance: many; v_gene: TRBV5-1; CDR3nt: TGTGCCAGCAGCTTAGGTAACGAGCAGTACTTC; CDR3aa: CASSLGNEQYF
j_gene: TRBJ2-7; d_gene: -; abundance: -; v_gene: TRBV13; CDR3nt: TGTGCCAGCAGCTTTGGACCTATGAACAGGGAGGACTACGAGCAGTACTTC; CDR3aa: CASSFGPMNREDYEQYF
j_gene: TRBJ1-2; d_gene: -; abundance: -; v_gene: TRBV15; CDR3nt: TGTGCCACCAGCCCCTGGGGGAGGGACACTAACTATGGCTACACCTTC; CDR3aa: CATSPWGRDTNYGYTF
j_gene: TRBJ1-1; d_gene: -; abundance: -; v_gene: TRBV25-1; CDR3nt: TGTGCCAGCAGTGGAGTGGCGGGACGGGGACCTGAAGCTTTCTTT; CDR3aa: CASSGVAGRGPEAFF
j_gene: TRBJ2-7; d_gene: -; abundance: few; v_gene: TRBV7-2; CDR3nt: TGTGCCAGCAGCTCACCGGGGGGACAGATGGACTACGAGCAGTACTTC; CDR3aa: CASSSPGGQMDYEQYF
j_gene: TRBJ1-4; d_gene: -; abundance: -; v_gene: TRBV28; CDR3nt: TGTGCCAGCAGTTCGGCGACACAAGCTAATGAAAAACTGTTTTTT; CDR3aa: CASSSATQANEKLFF
j_gene: TRBJ1-2; d_gene: TRBD1; abundance: few; v_gene: TRBV7-2; CDR3nt: TGTGCCAGCAGCTCGGACAGGGGGCGAGATGGCTACACCTTC; CDR3aa: CASSSDRGRDGYTF
j_gene: TRBJ2-1; d_gene: TRBD2; abundance: few; v_gene: TRBV4-2; CDR3nt: TGTGCCAGCAGCCAAGAAGGACTAGCCCACAATGAGCAGTTCTTC; CDR3aa: CASSQEGLAHNEQFF